A single sample is the source of the 26 T cell receptor beta chains below, sequenced in a study of read filtering for tumor transcriptome and immune sequencing. Molecular barcoded adaptors covering alpha/delta and beta/gamma chains were used on about 390 ng RNA. TCRdb itself ran the reads through MiXCR, one entry per CDR3 protein. The sample holds some 140,000 distinct CDR3 sequences; over 10% are singletons and the top ten take 7.5% to 10%. The sequencing sample was made of a population of CD138-negative cells sorted from bone marrow. Every receptor here comes from a donor aged 40 or older with multiple myeloma.

The rearrangement links TRBV7-3 to TRBJ2-5; a weak D match, TRBD1 (5 bases). The CDR3 runs to 14 residues. V lost 2 bases, J lost 5 bases, and 12 bases lay in between. The germline gives CDR1 SGHTA, CDR2 FQGTGA. The CDR3 here is CASSLLGPEETQYF. CDR3 nucleotide sequence: TGTGCCAGCAGCTTACTGGGGCCCGAGGAGACCCAGTACTTC.

As regards this clonotype: This may come from a read error, since a much larger clone is one base off. The chain links TRBV12-3 or TRBV12-4 to TRBJ2-5, with TRBD2 matching over 8 bases. Unmatched junction bases numbered 2, after V lost 1 base and J lost 4 bases. CDR3 length: 14 residues. The CDR3 DNA reads TGTGCCAGCAGTTTAGGGCGGGGGGTAGAGACCCAGTACTTC. This encodes CASSLGRGVETQYF.

In its sample, this clonotype was seen many times. The chain is built from TRBV29-1 and TRBJ2-3; 11 positions match TRBD2. The CDR3 has 14 amino acids. The germline V gene encodes CDR1 SQVTM and CDR2 ANQGSEA. Trimming cost V 4 bases and J 2 bases; bases outside gene matches: 2. The CDR3 DNA follows: TGCAGCGTTGGGGGACTAGCGGACACAGATACGCAGTATTTT. Its protein product is CSVGGLADTDTQYF.

In its sample, this clonotype was seen many times. This chain connects TRBV7-3 to TRBJ1-1; 7 bases align to TRBD1. This CDR3 contains 14 residues. The V gene's germline CDR1 is SGHTA and CDR2 FQGTGA. Germline trimming cut 3 bases from V and 4 bases from J; bases unmatched to any gene: 5. Here the CDR3 reads CASSLTGRVTEAFF. The CDR3, as DNA: TGTGCCAGCAGCTTGACAGGGCGGGTCACTGAAGCTTTCTTT. Variable domain in full (rest from reference TRBV7-3 and TRBJ1-1): GAGVSQTPSNKVTEKGKYVELRCDPISGHTALYWYRQSLGQGPEFLIYFQGTGAADDSGLPNDRFFAVRPEGSVSTLKIQRTERGDSAVYLCASSLTGRVTEAFFGQGTRLTVV.

This clonotype has ten or more counts. As DNA, the CDR3 is TGCAGTGCCGCGGGGGCCGGGAGGGTATACAATGAGCAGTTCTTC. Translation: CSAAGAGRVYNEQFF. The chain carries TRBV20-1 and TRBJ2-1; TRBD2 agrees at 8 bases. Germline V gene data show CDR1 as DFQATT and CDR2 as SNEGSKA (reference sequence). The ends lost 6 bases at V and 4 bases at J; junction bases unmatched: 11. The CDR3 extends over 15 amino acids.

Concerning this clonotype: A read error may explain this, as a much larger clone is one base away. The J gene is TRBJ1-1, the V gene TRBV4-3; D might be TRBD1 (5 bases). The CDR3 runs to 14 residues. Trimming left V 1 base short and J 6 bases short, with 12 bases between. Germline V gene lookup returns CDR1 LGHNA and CDR2 YSLEER. For the CDR3, the DNA is TGCGCCAGCAGCCAAGTCAATGGGACCCCTGAAGCTTTCTTT. It specifies CASSQVNGTPEAFF.

This clonotype was seen repeatedly, ten times or more. V gene TRBV2 combines with J gene TRBJ2-5; D tentatively reads TRBD1 or TRBD2 (5 bases each). This CDR3 comprises 14 residues. V shed 2 bases and J shed 8 bases, with 15 bases lying between them. The germline gives CDR1 SNHLY, CDR2 FYNNEI. The CDR3 coding sequence is TGTGCCAGCAGTGAAAGGGACCCAGGCAGAACCCAGTACTTC. Translating it yields CASSERDPGRTQYF.

This clonotype was seen only a few times. The chain combines TRBV12-5 with TRBJ2-3; D unresolved. Deletions cut 5 bases from V and 0 bases from J, with 6 bases between. The germline CDR1 and CDR2 sequences are LGHNT and FRNRAP. The CDR3 length is 13 residues. CDR3 DNA sequence: TGTGCTAGTGGTCCCGAAAGCACAGATACGCAGTATTTT. Translated: CASGPESTDTQYF.

This clonotype was picked up many times. This chain uses TRBV14 with TRBJ2-7, with D possibly being TRBD1 (6 bases). The V end lost 3 bases, the J end lost 5 bases, and 14 bases lay between the germline ends. Germline loops: CDR1 SGHDN, CDR2 FVKESK. The CDR3 covers 14 residues. In DNA, the CDR3 is TGTGCCAGCAGCCATAGGGGGAGCCCCCACGAGCAGTACTTC. This sequence encodes CASSHRGSPHEQYF.

On this clonotype: Given a much more abundant clone one base away, this may be a read error. The rearrangement links TRBV7-9 to TRBJ2-1; D is unclear. The CDR3 is 16 amino acids. The germline V gene has CDR1 SEHNR and CDR2 FQNEAQ (reference sequence). CDR3 nucleotide sequence: TGTGCCAGCAACTTACCTCGCCTAAGGAGCTACAATGAGCAGTTCTTC. Translating gives CASNLPRLRSYNEQFF.

CDR3 residues: CASSQDRFQPQHF. The CDR3 DNA sequence: TGCGCCAGCAGCCAAGATAGATTTCAGCCCCAGCATTTT. The chain is built from TRBV4-3 and TRBJ1-5; no clear D. The CDR3 loop spans 13 amino acids. The germline CDR1 and CDR2 sequences are LGHNA and YSLEER. The V gene lost 0 bases and the J gene lost 6 bases, with 6 bases spanning the gap.

This clonotype was picked up many times. This chain links TRBV9 with TRBJ1-6; TRBD1 aligns across 7 bases. Germline CDR1 and CDR2: SGDLS and YYNGEE. CDR3 length equals 15 residues. V was pared by 4 bases and J by 5 bases, with 6 bases of the junction left unmatched. The CDR3 region is CASSPQGPDNSPLHF. The CDR3 DNA reads as TGTGCCAGCAGCCCACAGGGGCCCGATAATTCACCCCTCCACTTT.

This clonotype was counted ten times or more. This sequence joins TRBV4-1 and TRBJ1-1, with TRBD1 matching 7 bases. Germline V lookup: CDR1 MGHRA, CDR2 YSYEKL. The CDR3 spans 15 residues. The J segment lost 1 base and the V segment lost 4 bases, leaving 6 bases of the junction unmatched. The CDR3 reads CASSPQAGGNTEAFF. CDR3 sequence (DNA): TGCGCCAGCAGCCCTCAGGCAGGGGGGAACACTGAAGCTTTCTTT.

This chain links TRBV4-1 with TRBJ2-5; 8 nucleotides match TRBD2. The CDR3 totals 20 residues. V lost 4 bases, J lost 2 bases, and 21 bases stayed unmatched. Germline-derived CDR1 and CDR2 are MGHRA and YSYEKL. The CDR3 DNA sequence: TGCGCCAGCAGCCTCCCCGGGACAACGGGAGCGGGAGAGAGACAAGAGACCCAGTACTTC. Translated, it gives CASSLPGTTGAGERQETQYF.

This clonotype was picked up many times. J is TRBJ1-1 and V is TRBV7-2, with no clear D. Germline lookup yields CDR1 SGHTA and CDR2 FQGNSA. Deletions cut 2 bases from V and 5 bases from J, with 6 bases between. CDR3 size: 12 residues. CDR3 in DNA: TGTGCCAGCAGCTTATCATGGACTGAAGCTTTCTTT. As protein: CASSLSWTEAFF. The whole variable domain, remainder taken from reference TRBV7-2 and TRBJ1-1, is GAGVSQSPSNKVTEKGKDVELRCDPISGHTALYWYRQSLGQGLEFLIYFQGNSAPDKSGLPSDRFSAERTGGSVSTLTIQRTQQEDSAVYLCASSLSWTEAFFGQGTRLTVV.

This clonotype was detected ten times or more. The CDR3 here is CASSYGREPHNEQFF. As DNA, the CDR3 is TGTGCCAGCAGTTATGGACGGGAGCCCCACAATGAGCAGTTCTTC. This sequence joins TRBV6-2 or TRBV6-3 and TRBJ2-1; D possibly corresponds to TRBD2 (6 bases). CDR3 length equals 15 residues. The V gene lost 3 bases and the J gene lost 5 bases, with 14 bases spanning the gap. Germline CDR1 reads MNHEY; CDR2 reads SVGEGT.

This clonotype was counted many times. V usage is TRBV5-5 and J usage is TRBJ2-1; D is possibly TRBD2 (5 bases). Germline loops: CDR1 SGHKS, CDR2 YYEKEE (reference sequence). CDR3 length: 15 residues. The V end was cut by 2 bases, the J end by 2 bases, with 11 bases between. Here the CDR3 reads CASSLLVVTYNEQFF. The CDR3 DNA reads TGTGCCAGCAGCTTACTAGTGGTGACCTACAATGAGCAGTTCTTC.

The sample holds many counts of this clonotype. This chain joins TRBV20-1 and TRBJ1-4; D ambiguous. The germline V and J ends were trimmed by 1 base and 8 bases, with 17 bases remaining between them. CDR3 length: 15 amino acids. Per germline, CDR1 DFQATT and CDR2 SNEGSKA (reference sequence). This CDR3 is CSARGARGYEEKLFF. CDR3 in DNA: TGCAGTGCTAGAGGCGCGAGAGGGTATGAAGAAAAACTGTTTTTT.

This clonotype was seen ten or more times. The chain employs TRBV7-8 and TRBJ1-5, with D possibly matching TRBD1 (5 bases). Per germline, CDR1 SGHVS and CDR2 FQNEAQ. Trimming took off 0 bases at V and 4 bases at J, with 16 bases between the two ends. This CDR3 region has 17 residues. This chain's CDR3 is CASSLALGAASNQPQHF. As DNA, the CDR3 is TGTGCCAGCAGCTTAGCGCTCGGGGCCGCAAGTAATCAGCCCCAGCATTTT.

Many counts were recorded for this clonotype. The chain uses TRBV7-9 and TRBJ2-1, with 8 bases matching TRBD2. V lost 5 bases and J lost 7; bases outside the gene matches: 13. The CDR3 runs 16 residues. Per the germline V gene, CDR1 is SEHNR and CDR2 is FQNEAQ (reference sequence). DNA of the CDR3: TGTGCCAGCAGCCCCCGGGGGGGTTTTGAGTCGAATGAGCAGTTCTTC. It specifies CASSPRGGFESNEQFF.

This clonotype was observed many times. This chain uses TRBV19 with TRBJ2-1, with 8 positions matching TRBD2. The germline V gene encodes CDR1 LNHDA and CDR2 SQIVND (reference sequence). The CDR3 length is 15 residues. Trimming took 5 bases from V and 1 from J; bases not matched to a gene: 4. CDR3 sequence (DNA): TGTGCCAGTAGTTGGGGCGGGAGGTCCTACAATGAGCAGTTCTTC. Encoded protein: CASSWGGRSYNEQFF. Drawing the rest from reference TRBV19 and TRBJ2-1, the complete variable domain is DGGITQSPKYLFRKEGQNVTLSCEQNLNHDAMYWYRQDPGQGLRLIYYSQIVNDFQKGDIAEGYSVSREKKESFPLTVTSAQKNPTAFYLCASSWGGRSYNEQFFGPGTRLTVL.

The chain employs TRBV13 and TRBJ2-3; D possibly corresponds to TRBD1 (7 bases). This CDR3 has 15 amino acids. The germline V gene encodes CDR1 PRHDT and CDR2 FYEKMQ (reference sequence). The V end was cut by 5 bases, the J end by 4 bases, with 16 bases between. As DNA, the CDR3 is TGTGCCAGCAGCCCGGGGGACAGAAGCGCAGATACGCAGTATTTT. Residues: CASSPGDRSADTQYF. Full variable domain (rest looked up from reference TRBV13 and TRBJ2-3): AAGVIQSPRHLIKEKRETATLKCYPIPRHDTVYWYQQGPGQDPQFLISFYEKMQSDKGSIPDRFSAQQFSDYHSELNMSSLELGDSALYFCASSPGDRSADTQYFGPGTRLTVL.

This clonotype was seen ten or more times. The rearrangement joins TRBV5-1 to TRBJ2-7; D uncertain. V lost 0 bases to trimming and J lost 5 bases, with 15 bases between them. CDR3 length: 15 residues. Germline lookup yields CDR1 SGHRS and CDR2 YFSETQ. The CDR3 bases are TGCGCCAGCAGCTTGGAACGGTCCCCTAGGGACGAGCAGTACTTC. Amino acids: CASSLERSPRDEQYF. Looking up the rest from reference TRBV5-1 and TRBJ2-7 gives the full variable domain: KAGVTQTPRYLIKTRGQQVTLSCSPISGHRSVSWYQQTPGQGLQFLFEYFSETQRNKGNFPGRFSGRQFSNSRSEMNVSTLELGDSALYLCASSLERSPRDEQYFGPGTRLTVT.

This clonotype was picked up many times. The chain links TRBV11-3 to TRBJ1-1, with TRBD1 as a possible D gene (6 bases). The CDR3 is 13 residues long. Germline V gives CDR1 SGHNT, CDR2 YENEEA. V was pared by 5 bases and J by 8 bases, with 15 bases between. The CDR3 bases are TGTGCCAGCAGCACCCCGAACAGGGCGGAAGCTTTCTTT. It specifies CASSTPNRAEAFF.

In this sample, this clonotype turned up many times. The genes are TRBV20-1 and TRBJ2-1; D gene unclear. The CDR3 is 14 amino acids. Germline V gene sequence: CDR1 DFQATT, CDR2 SNEGSKA (reference sequence). Trimming removed 0 bases from V and 4 bases from J, with 10 bases in between. CDR3 bases: TGCAGTGCTAGAGAGGCAGTACCATACAATGAGCAGTTCTTC. Translating gives CSAREAVPYNEQFF.

At least ten counts were recorded for this clonotype. The chain carries TRBV11-3 and TRBJ2-1; 10 bases agree with TRBD2. V gave up 2 bases and J gave up 5 bases; unmatched junction bases: 6. CDR3 length: 16 residues. CDR1 is SGHNT and CDR2 is YENEEA in the germline V gene. CDR3: CASSLSGRDRNNEQFF. CDR3 bases: TGTGCCAGCAGCTTAAGCGGGAGGGATCGAAACAATGAGCAGTTCTTC.